Here is one TCR beta chain with its context. Antigen specificity is unknown. These data come from a study of cytomegalovirus exposure and HLA in healthy donors. Study findings and constraints: Later, an analysis found that common viral pathogens appeared to be linked with several of the most significant clusters.

Primers: 60 Vbeta forward and 13 Jbeta reverse. This table comes from immunoSEQ multiplex PCR, and its TCRdb copy is limited to in-frame clones, with some not included. This sample yields around 280,000 clones, of which approximately 90% are seen a single time; about 2.3% belongs to the top ten. CDR1 and CDR2 from the germline V gene are MNHNS and SASEGT. This CDR3 has 15 residues. V gave up 6 bases and J gave up 0 bases; unmatched junction bases: 5. Specimen: PBMCs. V and J are TRBV6-1 and TRBJ1-3; TRBD1 aligns across 7 bases. This TCR came from a woman aged 18-29 years in good health and CMV-seronegative. This chain's CDR3 is CASRGTAFSGNTIYF. For the CDR3, the DNA is TGTGCCAGCAGAGGGACAGCCTTCTCTGGAAACACCATATATTTT.